The TCR beta chain under discussion was sequenced for a study of blood T cell repertoires in COVID-19. Study in general: Samples of COVID-19 (acute and convalescent) were obtained from the United States, Italy and Spain. PBMCs, B-cell-depleted T cells, or T cells provided the cDNA or gDNA that made up the material.

Sequenced by immunoSEQ multiplex PCR; TCRdb stores in-frame clones only, minus some. The sample lists roughly 50,000 clones, approximately 83% occurring once. V lost 0 bases, J lost 5 bases, and 9 bases stayed unmatched. Germline lookup yields CDR1 WNHNN and CDR2 SYGVQD (reference sequence). This CDR3 is built from 17 residues. This clone was seen a handful of times. Material for sequencing was peripheral blood. The rearrangement joins TRBV10-1 to TRBJ2-3; 9 bases line up with TRBD1. The clonotype originates from a man between 65 and 85 years old with acute or convalescent COVID-19. CDR3 sequence (DNA): TGCGCCAGCAGTGAGTCCTCACCGGGACAGGGACTAGATACGCAGTATTTT. This sequence encodes CASSESSPGQGLDTQYF.